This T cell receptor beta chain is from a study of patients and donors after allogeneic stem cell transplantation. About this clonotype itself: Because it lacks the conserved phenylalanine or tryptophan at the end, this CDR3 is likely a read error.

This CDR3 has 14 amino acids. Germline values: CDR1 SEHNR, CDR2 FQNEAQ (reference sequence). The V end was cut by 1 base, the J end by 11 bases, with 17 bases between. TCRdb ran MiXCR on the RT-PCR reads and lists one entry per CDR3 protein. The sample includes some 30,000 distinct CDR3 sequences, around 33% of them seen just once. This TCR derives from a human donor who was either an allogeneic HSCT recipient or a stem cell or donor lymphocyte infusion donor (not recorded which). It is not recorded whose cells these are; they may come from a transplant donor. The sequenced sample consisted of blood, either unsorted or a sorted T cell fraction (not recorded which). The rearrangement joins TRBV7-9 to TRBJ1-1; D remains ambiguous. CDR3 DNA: TGTGCCAGCAGCTTAGACGGCCTGTTCATGCGGGCTTTCTTG. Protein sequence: CASSLDGLFMRAFL.